This is a list of T cell receptor beta chains from one sample in a study of cytomegalovirus exposure and HLA in healthy donors. Sequencing used immunoSEQ multiplex PCR; TCRdb keeps in-frame clones, though not all of them. The sample consists of 150,000 to 200,000 clones, less than 90% of them appearing once. Material: PBMCs. Receptor source: a boy younger than 18 in good health and CMV-seronegative. Both conserved end residues are part of each CDR3.

j_gene,v_gene,CDR3aa
TRBJ2-3,TRBV7-9,CASSLSGTYTDTQYF
TRBJ2-7,TRBV2,CASSEQGPPYEQYF
TRBJ1-4,TRBV2,CASKGQEGEKLFF
TRBJ2-1,TRBV5-1,CASSLGLASYNEQFF
TRBJ2-6,TRBV30,CAWSSGAGANVLTF
TRBJ2-2,TRBV11-3,CASSLGGQPYTGELFF
TRBJ2-4,TRBV2,CASSVQGAKNIQYF
TRBJ1-2,TRBV5-6,CASSFTGGGYTF
TRBJ1-1,TRBV9,CASSEVQGTEAFF
TRBJ1-2,TRBV18,CASSRTSVRTEANYGYTF
TRBJ2-7,TRBV4-1,CASSHALVGGRRSYEQYF
TRBJ1-4,TRBV10-3,CAISTTGTENEKLFF
TRBJ2-1,TRBV2,CASSGDSSYNEQFF
TRBJ2-5,TRBV30,CAWRTGGSWETQYF
TRBJ1-5,TRBV6-1,CATLAAGNQPQHF
TRBJ1-5,TRBV29-1,CSVVSTPRGPQHF
TRBJ1-2,TRBV11-2,CASSLGSTSGYTF
TRBJ1-5,TRBV7-2,CASSLAGTGVGNQPQHF
TRBJ2-1,TRBV6-6,CASSTSGYNEQFF
TRBJ2-7,TRBV15,CATSRRLAGTSYEQYF